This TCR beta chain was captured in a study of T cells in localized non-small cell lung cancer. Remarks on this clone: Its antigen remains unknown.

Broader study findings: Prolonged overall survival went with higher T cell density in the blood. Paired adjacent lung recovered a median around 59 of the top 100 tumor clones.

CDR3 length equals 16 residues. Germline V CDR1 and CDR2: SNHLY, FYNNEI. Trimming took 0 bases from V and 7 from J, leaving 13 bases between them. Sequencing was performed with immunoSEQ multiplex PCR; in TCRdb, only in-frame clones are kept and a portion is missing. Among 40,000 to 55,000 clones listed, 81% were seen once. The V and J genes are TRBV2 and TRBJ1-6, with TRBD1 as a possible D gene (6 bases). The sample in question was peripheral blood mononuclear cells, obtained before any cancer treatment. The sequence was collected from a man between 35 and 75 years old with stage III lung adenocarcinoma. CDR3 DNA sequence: TGTGCCAGCAGTGAAGCACTGGGGGCAACGAATTCACCCCTCCACTTT. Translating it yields CASSEALGATNSPLHF.